This T cell receptor beta chain was obtained from a study of OX40 agonist ivuxolimab in advanced cancers. The data were produced by immunoSEQ multiplex PCR, yet TCRdb's version contains in-frame clones alone and is incomplete. The profile shows 85,000 to 90,000 clones, more than 85% of them singletons. Germline V CDR1 and CDR2: MNHEY, SVGAGI. The CDR3 length is 13 residues. With V trimmed by 4 bases and J by 3 bases, 1 base remained unmatched. This rearrangement joins TRBV6-5 to TRBJ2-7; 9 positions match TRBD2. Specimen: CD4+ or CD8+ T cells sorted from blood, collected in a trial of the OX40 agonist ivuxolimab. The sequence was collected from an adult with an advanced solid tumor such as melanoma, head and neck, liver or kidney cancer. CDR3 amino acids: CASSSSGNYEQYF. Here the CDR3 DNA reads TGTGCCAGCAGTTCTAGCGGGAACTACGAGCAGTACTTC.